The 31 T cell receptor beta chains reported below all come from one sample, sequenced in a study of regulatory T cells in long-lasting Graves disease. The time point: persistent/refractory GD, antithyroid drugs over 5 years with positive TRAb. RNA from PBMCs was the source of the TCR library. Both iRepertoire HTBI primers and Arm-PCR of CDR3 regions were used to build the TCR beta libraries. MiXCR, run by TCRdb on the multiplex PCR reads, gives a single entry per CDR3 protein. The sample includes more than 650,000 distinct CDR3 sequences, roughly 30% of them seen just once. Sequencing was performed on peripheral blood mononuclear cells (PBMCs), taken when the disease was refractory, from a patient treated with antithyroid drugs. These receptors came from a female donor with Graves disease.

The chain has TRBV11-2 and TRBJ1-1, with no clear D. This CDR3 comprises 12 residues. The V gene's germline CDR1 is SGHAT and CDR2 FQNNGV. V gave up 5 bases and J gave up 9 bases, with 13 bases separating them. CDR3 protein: CASSPYGIKAFF. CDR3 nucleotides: TGTGCCAGCAGCCCGTACGGAATTAAAGCTTTCTTT.

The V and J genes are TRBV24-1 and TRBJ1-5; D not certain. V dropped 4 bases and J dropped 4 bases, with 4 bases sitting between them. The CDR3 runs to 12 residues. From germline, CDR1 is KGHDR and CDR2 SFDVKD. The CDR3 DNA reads TGTGCCACCAGTGAAGATAATCAGCCCCAGCATTTT. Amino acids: CATSEDNQPQHF.

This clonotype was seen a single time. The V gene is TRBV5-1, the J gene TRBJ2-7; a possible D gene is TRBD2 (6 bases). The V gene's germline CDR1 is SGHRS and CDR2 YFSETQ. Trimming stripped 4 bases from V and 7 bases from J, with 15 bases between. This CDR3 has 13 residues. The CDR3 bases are TGCGCCAGCAGCCCGCAGAGCGCGGGGGAGCAGTACTTC. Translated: CASSPQSAGEQYF.

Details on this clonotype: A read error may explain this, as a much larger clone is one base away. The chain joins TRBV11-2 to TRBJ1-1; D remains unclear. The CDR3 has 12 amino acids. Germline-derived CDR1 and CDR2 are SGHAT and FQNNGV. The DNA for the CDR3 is TGTGCCAGCAGCTTCATCAGCACTGAAGCTCTCTTT. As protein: CASSFISTEALF.

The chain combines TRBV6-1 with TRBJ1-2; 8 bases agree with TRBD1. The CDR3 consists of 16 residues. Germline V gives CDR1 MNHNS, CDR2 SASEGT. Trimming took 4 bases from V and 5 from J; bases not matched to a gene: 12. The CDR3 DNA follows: TGTGCCAGCAGTGGTCCAAACAGGGGGTTTGGTTATGGCTACACCTTC. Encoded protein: CASSGPNRGFGYGYTF.

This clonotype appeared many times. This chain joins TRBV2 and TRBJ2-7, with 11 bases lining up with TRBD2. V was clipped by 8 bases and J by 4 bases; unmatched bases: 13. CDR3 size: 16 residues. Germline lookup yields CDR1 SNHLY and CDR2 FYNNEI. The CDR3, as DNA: TGTGCCAGCGAGGACACCCCGGGACTAGCGGAATACGAGCAGTACTTC. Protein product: CASEDTPGLAEYEQYF. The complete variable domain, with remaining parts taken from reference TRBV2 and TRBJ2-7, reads EPEVTQTPSHQVTQMGQEVILRCVPISNHLYFYWYRQILGQKVEFLVSFYNNEISEKSEIFDDQFSVERPDGSNFTLKIRSTKLEDSAMYFCASEDTPGLAEYEQYFGPGTRLTVT.

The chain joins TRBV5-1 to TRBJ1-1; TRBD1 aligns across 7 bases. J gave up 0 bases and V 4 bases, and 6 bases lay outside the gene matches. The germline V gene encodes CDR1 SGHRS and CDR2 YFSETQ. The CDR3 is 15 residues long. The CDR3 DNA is TGCGCCAGCAGCACAGACAGGGCTTTGAACACTGAAGCTTTCTTT. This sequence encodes CASSTDRALNTEAFF.

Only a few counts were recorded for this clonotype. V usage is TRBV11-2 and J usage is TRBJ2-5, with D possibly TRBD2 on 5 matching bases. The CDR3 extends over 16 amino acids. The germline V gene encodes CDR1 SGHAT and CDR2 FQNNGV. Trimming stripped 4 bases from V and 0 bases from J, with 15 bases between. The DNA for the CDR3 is TGTGCCAGCAGCTCAGTGGGAGAGCCCTACCAAGAGACCCAGTACTTC. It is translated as CASSSVGEPYQETQYF.

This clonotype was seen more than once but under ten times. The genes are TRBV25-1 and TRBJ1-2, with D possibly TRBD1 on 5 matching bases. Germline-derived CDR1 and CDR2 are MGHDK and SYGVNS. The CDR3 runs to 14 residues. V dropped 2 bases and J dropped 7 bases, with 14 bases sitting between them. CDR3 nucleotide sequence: TGTGCCAGCAGTGAAGGCCAGGGCGTCCTTGGCTACACCTTC. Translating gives CASSEGQGVLGYTF.

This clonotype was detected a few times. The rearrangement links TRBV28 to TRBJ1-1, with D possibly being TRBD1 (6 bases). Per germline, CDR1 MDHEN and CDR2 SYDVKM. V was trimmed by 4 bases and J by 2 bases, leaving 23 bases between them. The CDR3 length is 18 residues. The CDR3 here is CASSSIPEDDRLNTEAFF. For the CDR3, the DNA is TGTGCCAGCAGTTCAATCCCAGAAGATGACAGGCTAAACACTGAAGCTTTCTTT.

This chain's CDR3 is CASSYSINSPSLGGYSNQPQHF. The CDR3, as DNA: TGTGCCAGCAGTTACTCGATTAACAGCCCGAGCCTAGGGGGTTATAGCAATCAGCCCCAGCATTTT. V is TRBV6-6 and J is TRBJ1-5, with D tentatively TRBD1 (6 bases). V shed 0 bases and J shed 0 bases, with 27 bases lying between them. Germline V gives CDR1 MNHNY, CDR2 SVGAGI (reference sequence). This CDR3 is built from 22 residues.

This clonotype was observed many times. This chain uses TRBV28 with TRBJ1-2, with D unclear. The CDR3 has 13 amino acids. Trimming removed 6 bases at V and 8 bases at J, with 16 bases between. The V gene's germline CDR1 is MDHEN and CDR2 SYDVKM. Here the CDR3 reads CASRKKLQQGYTF. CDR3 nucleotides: TGTGCCAGCAGAAAGAAACTTCAGCAGGGCTACACCTTC.

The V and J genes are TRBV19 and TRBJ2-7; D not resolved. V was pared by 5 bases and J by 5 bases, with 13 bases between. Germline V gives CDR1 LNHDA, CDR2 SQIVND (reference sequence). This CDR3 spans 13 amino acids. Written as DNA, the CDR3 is TGTGCCAGTAGTGTTCCGAACGCCCACGAGCAGTACTTC. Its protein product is CASSVPNAHEQYF.

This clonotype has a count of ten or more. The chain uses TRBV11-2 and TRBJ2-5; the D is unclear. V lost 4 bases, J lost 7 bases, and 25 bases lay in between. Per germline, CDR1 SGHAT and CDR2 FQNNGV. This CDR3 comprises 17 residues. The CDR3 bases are TGTGCCAGCAGCTCCCTTTCGGACGTACCTCTTTTTCGGACCCAGTACTTC. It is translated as CASSSLSDVPLFRTQYF.

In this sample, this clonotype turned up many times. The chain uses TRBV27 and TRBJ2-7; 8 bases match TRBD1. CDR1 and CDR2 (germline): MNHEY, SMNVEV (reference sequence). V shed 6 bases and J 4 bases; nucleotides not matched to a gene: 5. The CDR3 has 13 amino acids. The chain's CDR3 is CASRRTGNYEQYF. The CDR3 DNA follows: TGTGCCAGCAGACGGACAGGGAATTACGAGCAGTACTTC.

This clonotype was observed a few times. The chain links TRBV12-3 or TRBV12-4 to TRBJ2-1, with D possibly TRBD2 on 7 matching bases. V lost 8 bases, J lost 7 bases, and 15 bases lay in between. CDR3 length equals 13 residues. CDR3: CASERRGGNEQFF. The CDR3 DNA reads TGTGCCAGCGAACGGAGGGGGGGGAATGAGCAGTTCTTC.

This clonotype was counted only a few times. The chain's CDR3 is CASSFLSESLNSPLHF. CDR3 DNA sequence: TGTGCCAGCAGCTTCCTCTCGGAATCGCTCAATTCACCCCTCCACTTT. The gene calls are TRBV7-2 and TRBJ1-6; no clear D. V lost 3 bases, J lost 7 bases, and 16 bases lay in between. CDR1 is SGHTA, CDR2 FQGNSA, per germline. The CDR3 is 16 residues long. The whole variable domain, filled in from reference TRBV7-2 and TRBJ1-6, reads GAGVSQSPSNKVTEKGKDVELRCDPISGHTALYWYRQSLGQGLEFLIYFQGNSAPDKSGLPSDRFSAERTGGSVSTLTIQRTQQEDSAVYLCASSFLSESLNSPLHFGNGTRLTVT.

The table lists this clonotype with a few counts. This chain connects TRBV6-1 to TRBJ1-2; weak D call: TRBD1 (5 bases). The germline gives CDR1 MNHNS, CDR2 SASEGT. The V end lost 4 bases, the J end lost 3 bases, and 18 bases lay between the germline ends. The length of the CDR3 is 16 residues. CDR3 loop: CASSGSGLQGYYGYTF. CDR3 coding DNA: TGTGCCAGCAGTGGATCGGGACTGCAGGGCTACTATGGCTACACCTTC.

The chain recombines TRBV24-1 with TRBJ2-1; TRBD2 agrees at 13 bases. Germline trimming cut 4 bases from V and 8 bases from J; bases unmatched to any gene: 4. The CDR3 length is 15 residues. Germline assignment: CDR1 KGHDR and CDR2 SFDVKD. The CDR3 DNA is TGTGCCACCAGTGACCGGACTAGCGGGAGCCATGAGCAGTTCTTC. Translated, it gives CATSDRTSGSHEQFF.

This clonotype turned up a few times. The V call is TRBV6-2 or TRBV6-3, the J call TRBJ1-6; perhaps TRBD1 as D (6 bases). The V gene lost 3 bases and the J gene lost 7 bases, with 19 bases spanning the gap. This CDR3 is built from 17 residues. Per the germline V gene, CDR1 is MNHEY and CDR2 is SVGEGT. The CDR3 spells CASSYMVQGKRNSPLHF. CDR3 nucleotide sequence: TGTGCCAGCAGTTATATGGTTCAGGGGAAACGGAATTCACCCCTCCACTTT.

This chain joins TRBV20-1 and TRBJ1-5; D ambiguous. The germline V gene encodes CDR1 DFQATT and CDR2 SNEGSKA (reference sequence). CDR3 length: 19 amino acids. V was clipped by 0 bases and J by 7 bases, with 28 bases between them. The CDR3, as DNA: TGCAGTGCTAGAGATATCCTCAGTGGCCCCTCAAAACGGGCCCAGCCCCAGCATTTT. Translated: CSARDILSGPSKRAQPQHF.

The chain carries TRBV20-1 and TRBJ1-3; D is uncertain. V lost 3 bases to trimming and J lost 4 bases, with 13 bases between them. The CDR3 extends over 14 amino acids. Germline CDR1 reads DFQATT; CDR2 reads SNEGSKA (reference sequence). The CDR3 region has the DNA TGCAGTGCTAGGCCCACCGGACTCGGAAACACCATATATTTT. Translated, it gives CSARPTGLGNTIYF.

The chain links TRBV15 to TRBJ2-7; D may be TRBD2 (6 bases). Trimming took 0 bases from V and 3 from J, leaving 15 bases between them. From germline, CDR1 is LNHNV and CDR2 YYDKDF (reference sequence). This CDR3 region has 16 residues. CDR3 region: CATSRDGAGRIYEQYF. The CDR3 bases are TGTGCCACCAGCAGAGATGGGGCGGGAAGGATCTACGAGCAGTACTTC.

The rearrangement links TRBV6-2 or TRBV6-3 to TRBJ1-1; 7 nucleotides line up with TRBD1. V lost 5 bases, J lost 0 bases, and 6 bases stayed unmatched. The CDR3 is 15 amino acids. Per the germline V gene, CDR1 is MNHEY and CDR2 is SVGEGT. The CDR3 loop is CASSVRGIMNTEAFF. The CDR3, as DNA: TGTGCCAGCAGTGTCAGGGGGATTATGAACACTGAAGCTTTCTTT.

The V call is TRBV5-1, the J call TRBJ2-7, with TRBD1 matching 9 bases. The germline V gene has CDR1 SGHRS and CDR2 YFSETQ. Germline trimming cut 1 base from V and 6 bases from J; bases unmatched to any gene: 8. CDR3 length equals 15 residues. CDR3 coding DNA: TGCGCCAGCAGCTTGCTCGGACAGGGGATTGGCGAGCAGTACTTC. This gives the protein CASSLLGQGIGEQYF. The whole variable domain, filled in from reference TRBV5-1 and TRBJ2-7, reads KAGVTQTPRYLIKTRGQQVTLSCSPISGHRSVSWYQQTPGQGLQFLFEYFSETQRNKGNFPGRFSGRQFSNSRSEMNVSTLELGDSALYLCASSLLGQGIGEQYFGPGTRLTVT.

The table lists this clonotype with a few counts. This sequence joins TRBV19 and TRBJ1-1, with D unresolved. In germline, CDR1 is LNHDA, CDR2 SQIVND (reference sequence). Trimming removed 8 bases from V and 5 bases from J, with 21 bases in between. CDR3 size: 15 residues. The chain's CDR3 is CASRWTSSSLTEAFF. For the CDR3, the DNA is TGTGCCAGTCGCTGGACGTCCTCCAGCTTAACTGAAGCTTTCTTT.

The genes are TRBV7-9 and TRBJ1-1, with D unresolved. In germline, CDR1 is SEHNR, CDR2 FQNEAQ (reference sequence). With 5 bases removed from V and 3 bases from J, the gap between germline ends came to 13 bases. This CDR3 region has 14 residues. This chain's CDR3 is CASSPTPRYTEAFF. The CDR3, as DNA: TGTGCCAGCAGCCCGACGCCTCGGTACACTGAAGCTTTCTTT.

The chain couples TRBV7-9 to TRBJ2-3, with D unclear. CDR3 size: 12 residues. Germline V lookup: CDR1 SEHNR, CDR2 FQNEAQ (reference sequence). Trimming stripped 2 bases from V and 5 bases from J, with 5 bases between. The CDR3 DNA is TGTGCCAGCAGCTTAACCGTAGATACGCAGTATTTT. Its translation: CASSLTVDTQYF.

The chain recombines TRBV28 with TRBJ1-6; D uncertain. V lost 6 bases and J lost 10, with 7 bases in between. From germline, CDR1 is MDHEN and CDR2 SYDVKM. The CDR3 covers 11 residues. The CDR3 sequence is CASSSASPLHF. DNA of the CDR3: TGTGCCAGCAGCTCGGCCTCACCCCTCCACTTT.

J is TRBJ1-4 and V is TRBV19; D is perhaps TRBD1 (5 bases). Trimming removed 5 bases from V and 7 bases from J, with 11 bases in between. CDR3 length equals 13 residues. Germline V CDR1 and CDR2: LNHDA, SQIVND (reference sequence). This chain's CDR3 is CASSPERGEKLFF. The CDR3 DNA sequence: TGTGCCAGTAGTCCCGAGAGGGGTGAAAAACTGTTTTTT.

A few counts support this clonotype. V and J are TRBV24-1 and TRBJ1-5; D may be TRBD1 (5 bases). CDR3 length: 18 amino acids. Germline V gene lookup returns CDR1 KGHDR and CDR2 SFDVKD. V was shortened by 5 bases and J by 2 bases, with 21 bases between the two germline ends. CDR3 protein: CATSAWEKLEGRNQPQHF. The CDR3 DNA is TGTGCCACCAGTGCGTGGGAAAAACTGGAGGGACGCAATCAGCCCCAGCATTTT.